The source of this TCR beta chain is a study of cytomegalovirus exposure and HLA in healthy donors. Notes on the study in general: A later analysis associated some 18,000 TCR beta sequences with HLA alleles at a 0.05 false discovery rate. The study designated 160 or so TCR beta chains cytomegalovirus-associated. On later analysis, the bulk of CMV-associated TCR beta chains appeared to be HLA-restricted. As a later analysis revealed, the rate of TCR association differed by HLA locus, with DRB1 most and HLA-C fewest.

The primer mix had 60 Vbeta and 13 Jbeta primers. Measured with immunoSEQ multiplex PCR; TCRdb has only the in-frame clones, and not every one. The sample includes over 85,000 clones, nearly 80% of them seen just once. The CDR3 extends over 12 amino acids. Trimming removed 3 bases from V and 5 bases from J, with 7 bases in between. The germline V gene encodes CDR1 SNHLY and CDR2 FYNNEI. On this clone: Its antigen is as yet unknown.

This clonotype was obtained from a woman between 40 and 55 years old in good health and CMV-seronegative. Sequenced input: PBMCs. This chain uses TRBV2 with TRBJ1-2; D gene ambiguous. CDR3 protein: CASSDPVYGYTF. For the CDR3, the DNA is TGTGCCAGCAGTGACCCCGTTTATGGCTACACCTTC.